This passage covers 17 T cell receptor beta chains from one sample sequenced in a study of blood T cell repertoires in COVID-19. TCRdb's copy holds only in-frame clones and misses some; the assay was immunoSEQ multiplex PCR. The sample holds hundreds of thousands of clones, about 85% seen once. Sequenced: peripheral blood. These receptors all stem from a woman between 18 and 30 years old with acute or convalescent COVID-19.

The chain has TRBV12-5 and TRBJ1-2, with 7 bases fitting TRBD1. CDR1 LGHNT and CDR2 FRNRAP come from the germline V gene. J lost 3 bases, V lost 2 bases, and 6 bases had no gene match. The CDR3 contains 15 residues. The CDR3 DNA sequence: TGTGCTAGTGGTTTGCCCCAAGGGACAGACTATGGCTACACCTTC. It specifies CASGLPQGTDYGYTF.

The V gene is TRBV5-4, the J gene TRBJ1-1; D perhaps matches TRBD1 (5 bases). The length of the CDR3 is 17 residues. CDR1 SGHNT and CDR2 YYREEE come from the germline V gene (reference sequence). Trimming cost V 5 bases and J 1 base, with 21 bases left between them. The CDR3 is CASSSMGGVLPNTEAFF. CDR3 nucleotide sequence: TGTGCCAGCAGTTCTATGGGGGGGGTGCTCCCGAACACTGAAGCTTTCTTT.

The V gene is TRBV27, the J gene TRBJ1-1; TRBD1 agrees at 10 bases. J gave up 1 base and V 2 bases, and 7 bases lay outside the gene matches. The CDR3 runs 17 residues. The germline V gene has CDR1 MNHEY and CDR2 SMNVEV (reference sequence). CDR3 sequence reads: CASSLRGQGFPNTEAFF. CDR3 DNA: TGTGCCAGCAGTTTAAGGGGACAGGGGTTCCCGAACACTGAAGCTTTCTTT.

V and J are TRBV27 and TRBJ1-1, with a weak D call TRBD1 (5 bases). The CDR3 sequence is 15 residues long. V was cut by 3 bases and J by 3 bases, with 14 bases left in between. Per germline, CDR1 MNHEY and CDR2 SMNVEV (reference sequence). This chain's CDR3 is CASSLTDWGDTEAFF. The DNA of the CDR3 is TGTGCCAGCAGTTTGACGGACTGGGGGGACACTGAAGCTTTCTTT.

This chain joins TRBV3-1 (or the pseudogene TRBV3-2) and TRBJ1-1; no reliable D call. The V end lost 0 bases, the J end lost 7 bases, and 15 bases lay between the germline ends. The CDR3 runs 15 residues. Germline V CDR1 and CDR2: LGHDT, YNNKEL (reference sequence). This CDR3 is CASSQDSLQRLEAFF. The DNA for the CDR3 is TGTGCCAGCAGCCAAGATTCTTTGCAGCGCCTTGAAGCTTTCTTT.

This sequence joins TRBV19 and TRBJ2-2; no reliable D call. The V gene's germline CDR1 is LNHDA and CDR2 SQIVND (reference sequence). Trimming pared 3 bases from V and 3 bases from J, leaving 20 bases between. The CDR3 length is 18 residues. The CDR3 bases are TGTGCCAGTAGTATCCCGAAGTCCGCGCTAGAGTACACCGGGGAGCTGTTTTTT. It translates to CASSIPKSALEYTGELFF.

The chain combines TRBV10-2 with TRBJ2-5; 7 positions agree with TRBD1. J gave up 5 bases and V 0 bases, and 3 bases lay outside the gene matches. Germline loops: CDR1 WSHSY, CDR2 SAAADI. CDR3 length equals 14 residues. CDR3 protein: CASSESQGWETQYF. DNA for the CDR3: TGCGCCAGCAGTGAGTCACAGGGGTGGGAGACCCAGTACTTC.

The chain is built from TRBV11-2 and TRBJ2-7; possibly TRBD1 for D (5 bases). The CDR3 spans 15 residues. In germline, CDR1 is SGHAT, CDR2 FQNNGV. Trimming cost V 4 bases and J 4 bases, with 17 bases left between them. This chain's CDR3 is CASSSPSGLTYEQYF. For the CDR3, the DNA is TGTGCCAGCAGCTCGCCGTCAGGGTTGACGTACGAGCAGTACTTC.

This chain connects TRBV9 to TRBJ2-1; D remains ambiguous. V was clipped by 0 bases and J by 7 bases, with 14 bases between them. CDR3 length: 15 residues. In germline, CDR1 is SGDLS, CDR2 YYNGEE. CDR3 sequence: CASSVAAGLGNEQFF. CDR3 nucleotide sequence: TGTGCCAGCAGCGTAGCGGCAGGCTTAGGAAATGAGCAGTTCTTC.

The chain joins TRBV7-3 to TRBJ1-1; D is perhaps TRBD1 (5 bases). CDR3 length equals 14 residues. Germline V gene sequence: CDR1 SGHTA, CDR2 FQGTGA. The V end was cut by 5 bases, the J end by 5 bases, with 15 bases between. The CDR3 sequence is CASSPAGGGTEAFF. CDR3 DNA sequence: TGTGCCAGCAGCCCTGCTGGTGGGGGGACTGAAGCTTTCTTT.

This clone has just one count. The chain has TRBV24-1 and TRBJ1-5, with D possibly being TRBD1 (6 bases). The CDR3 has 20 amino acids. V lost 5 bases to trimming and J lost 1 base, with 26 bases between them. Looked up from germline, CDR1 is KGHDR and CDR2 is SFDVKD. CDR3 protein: CATSGPVPGATWNSNQPQHF. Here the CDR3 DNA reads TGTGCCACCAGTGGTCCGGTCCCAGGGGCGACATGGAACAGCAATCAGCCCCAGCATTTT.

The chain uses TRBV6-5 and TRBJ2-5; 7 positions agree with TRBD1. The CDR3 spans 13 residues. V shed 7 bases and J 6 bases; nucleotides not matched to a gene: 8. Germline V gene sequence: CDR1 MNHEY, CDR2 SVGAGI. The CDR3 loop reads CASTSDRPQTQYF. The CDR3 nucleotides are TGTGCCAGCACCTCGGACAGGCCTCAGACCCAGTACTTC.

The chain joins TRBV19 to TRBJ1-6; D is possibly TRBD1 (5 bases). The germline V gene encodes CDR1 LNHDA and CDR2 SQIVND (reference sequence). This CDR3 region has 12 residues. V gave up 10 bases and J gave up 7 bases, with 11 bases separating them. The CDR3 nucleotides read TGTGCCACCACAAGACAGAATTCACCCCTCCACTTT. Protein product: CATTRQNSPLHF.

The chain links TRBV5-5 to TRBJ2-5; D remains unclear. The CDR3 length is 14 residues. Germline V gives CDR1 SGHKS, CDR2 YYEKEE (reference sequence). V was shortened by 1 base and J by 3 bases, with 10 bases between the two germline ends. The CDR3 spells CASSLSGLKETQYF. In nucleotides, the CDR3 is TGTGCCAGCAGCTTGTCAGGCCTTAAAGAGACCCAGTACTTC. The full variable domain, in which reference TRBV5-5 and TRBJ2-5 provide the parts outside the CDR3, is DAGVTQSPTHLIKTRGQQVTLRCSPISGHKSVSWYQQVLGQGPQFIFQYYEKEERGRGNFPDRFSARQFPNYSSELNVNALLLGDSALYLCASSLSGLKETQYFGPGTRLLVL.

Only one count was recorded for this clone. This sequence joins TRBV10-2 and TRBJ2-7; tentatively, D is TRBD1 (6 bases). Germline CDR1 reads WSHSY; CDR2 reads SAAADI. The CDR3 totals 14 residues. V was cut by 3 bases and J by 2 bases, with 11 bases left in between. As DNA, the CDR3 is TGCGCCAGCAGTGAAAGAGGGGGTCCCTACGAGCAGTACTTC. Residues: CASSERGGPYEQYF.

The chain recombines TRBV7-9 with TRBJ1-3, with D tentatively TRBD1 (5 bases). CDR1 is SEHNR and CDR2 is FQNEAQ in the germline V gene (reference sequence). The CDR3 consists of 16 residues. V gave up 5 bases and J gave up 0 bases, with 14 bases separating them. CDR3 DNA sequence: TGTGCCAGCAGCGCGAGAGACAGATCCTCTGGAAACACCATATATTTT. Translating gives CASSARDRSSGNTIYF.

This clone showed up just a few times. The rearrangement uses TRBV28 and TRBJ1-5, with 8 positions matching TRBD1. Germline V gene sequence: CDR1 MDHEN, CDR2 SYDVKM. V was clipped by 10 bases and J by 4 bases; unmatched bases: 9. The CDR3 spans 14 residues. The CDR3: CATVGQGENQPQHF. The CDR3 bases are TGTGCCACCGTCGGACAGGGAGAAAATCAGCCCCAGCATTTT.